This T cell receptor (beta chain) was observed in a study of cytomegalovirus exposure and HLA in healthy donors. The CDR3 extends over 16 amino acids. V was clipped by 0 bases and J by 1 base, with 12 bases between them. The germline gives CDR1 SGHRS, CDR2 YFSETQ. Both 60 Vbeta primers and 13 Jbeta primers went into the PCR. Clones were sequenced by immunoSEQ multiplex PCR, and TCRdb holds only the in-frame ones, with some missing. The table includes more than 85,000 clones, roughly 76% detected once. This clonotype was obtained from a woman in her fifties or sixties in good health and CMV-seropositive. The chain employs TRBV5-1 and TRBJ2-3; tentative D call: TRBD1 (6 bases). The sample comprised PBMCs. The DNA of the CDR3 is TGCGCCAGCAGCTTGGGTGGGGGCGACGGCACAGATACGCAGTATTTT. Translated: CASSLGGGDGTDTQYF.